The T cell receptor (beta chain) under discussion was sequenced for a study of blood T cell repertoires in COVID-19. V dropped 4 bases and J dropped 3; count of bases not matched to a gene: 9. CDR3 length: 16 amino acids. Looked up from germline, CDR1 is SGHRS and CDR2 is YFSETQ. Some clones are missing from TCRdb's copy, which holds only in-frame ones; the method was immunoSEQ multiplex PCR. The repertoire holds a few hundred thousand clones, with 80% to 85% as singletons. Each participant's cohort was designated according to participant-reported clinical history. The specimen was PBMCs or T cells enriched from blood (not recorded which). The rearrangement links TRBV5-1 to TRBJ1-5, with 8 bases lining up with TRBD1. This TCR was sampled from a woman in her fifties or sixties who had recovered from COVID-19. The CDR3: CASSAGTGVLNQPQHF. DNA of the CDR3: TGCGCCAGCAGCGCCGGGACAGGAGTTCTCAATCAGCCCCAGCATTTT.